This T cell receptor beta chain derives from a study of T cell responses to AZD1222 COVID-19 vaccine. The CDR3 contains 12 residues. Germline V gene data show CDR1 as LGHDT and CDR2 as YNNKEL (reference sequence). V lost 1 base, J lost 12 bases, and 12 bases lay in between. Clones were sequenced by immunoSEQ multiplex PCR, and TCRdb holds only the in-frame ones, with some missing. Of 150,000 or so clones listed, just over 90% are singletons. The receptor comes from an adult in good health. This material consisted of peripheral blood, taken on day 0 of AZD1222 vaccination. V is TRBV3-1 (or the pseudogene TRBV3-2) and J is TRBJ1-2; TRBD1 might be the D (6 bases). The CDR3 loop reads CASSQVARGHTF. The DNA for the CDR3 is TGTGCCAGCAGCCAAGTAGCCAGGGGCCACACCTTC.